This T cell receptor beta chain appears in the sequencing data of a study of control samples from healthy donors and cancer patients. Some clones are missing from TCRdb's copy, which holds only in-frame ones; the method was immunoSEQ multiplex PCR. The sample has around 110,000 clones; 75% to 90% are singletons. CDR3 length: 13 amino acids. Deletions cut 8 bases from V and 4 bases from J, with 11 bases between. Germline CDR1 and CDR2: SNHLY and FYNNEI. This TCR came from a woman aged 45 to 65 with colorectal cancer. This sequence joins TRBV2 and TRBJ2-2; D perhaps matches TRBD1 (5 bases). Material for sequencing was PBMCs. CDR3 in amino acids: CASLTVVTGELFF. The CDR3 DNA reads TGTGCCAGCCTGACAGTAGTCACCGGGGAGCTGTTTTTT.